Sequencing of this T cell receptor (beta chain) was carried out in a study of blood T cell repertoires in COVID-19. Turning to the study itself: The study drew acute and convalescent COVID-19 samples from the United States, Italy and Spain. PBMCs, B-cell-depleted T cells, or T cells provided the cDNA or gDNA that made up the material.

This clone was seen a few times. V was shortened by 1 base and J by 2 bases, with 12 bases between the two germline ends. Germline V gene sequence: CDR1 SGHAT, CDR2 FQNNGV. The CDR3 is made up of 15 amino acids. Per the original methods: Amplification from reference gene primers served as the basis for estimated nucleated cell counts. Libraries were prepared by immunoSEQ multiplex PCR; TCRdb keeps only in-frame clonotypes and omits some of them. V, J and clone size were drawn from that table, and D and trimming were deduced from the DNA. The sample carries tens of thousands of clones, roughly 90% recorded once. While infection was still active, Seattle patients were enrolled and then followed longitudinally.

This TCR was sampled from a woman older than 75 with COVID-19, enrolled during active disease. This rearrangement joins TRBV11-2 to TRBJ2-7; a possible D gene is TRBD1 (6 bases). The sample taken for sequencing was peripheral blood. CDR3 bases: TGTGCCAGCAGCTTAGGGACAGAAATAACCTACGAGCAGTACTTC. Encoded protein: CASSLGTEITYEQYF.